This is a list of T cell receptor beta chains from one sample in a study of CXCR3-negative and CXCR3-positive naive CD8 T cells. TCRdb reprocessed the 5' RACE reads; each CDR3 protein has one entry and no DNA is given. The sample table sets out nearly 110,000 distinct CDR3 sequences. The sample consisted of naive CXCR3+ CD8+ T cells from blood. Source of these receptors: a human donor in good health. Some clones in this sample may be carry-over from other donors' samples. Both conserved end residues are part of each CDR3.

CSARRTRDIQPQHF	TRBJ1-5	TRBV20-1
CSVVTDYGYTF	TRBJ1-2	TRBV29-1
CASSPNILVETQYF	TRBJ2-5	TRBV4-1
CASSPGTGPSVDF	TRBJ2-7	TRBV5-6
CASSQDYRLNYGYTF	TRBJ1-2	TRBV4-3
CSVDSGLAELNEQFF	TRBJ2-1	TRBV29-1
CSAEGLAGVGEQYF	TRBJ2-7	TRBV20-1
CASSSDRILAGAEQYF	TRBJ2-7	TRBV7-9
CSVEADRHYGYTF	TRBJ1-2	TRBV29-1
CASSYFPGQEQFF	TRBJ2-1	TRBV6-2/TRBV6-3
CASGSNSYEQYF	TRBJ2-7	TRBV12-5
CASSKEDRGGNTEAFF	TRBJ1-1	TRBV21-1
CASSLEGGLNEQFF	TRBJ2-1	TRBV5-1
CASSLGGITNSYEQYF	TRBJ2-7	TRBV7-9
CASSPSTGWGEQFF	TRBJ2-1	TRBV12-3/TRBV12-4
CASSPRPGGVSGNTIYF	TRBJ1-3	TRBV7-9
CASSPGQGAPNTGELFF	TRBJ2-2	TRBV7-9
CSVDGLAGEARPNEQFF	TRBJ2-1	TRBV29-1
CASSYGTGGSYETQYF	TRBJ2-5	TRBV6-5
CASSLALRGTNYGYTF	TRBJ1-2	TRBV7-9
CASSVDSGDYNEQFF	TRBJ2-1	TRBV9
CSVPRPGANVLTF	TRBJ2-6	TRBV29-1
CASSPRLADSYEQYF	TRBJ2-7	TRBV11-2